Each of the 13 T cell receptor beta chains below was sequenced from the same sample in a study of OX40 agonist ivuxolimab in advanced cancers. Using immunoSEQ multiplex PCR, the repertoire was profiled, and TCRdb retains in-frame clones only, with some absent. The sample lists 50,000 or so clones; approximately 89% were seen once. The specimen was CD4+ or CD8+ T cells sorted from blood, collected in a trial of the OX40 agonist ivuxolimab. These receptors all come from an adult with an advanced solid tumor such as melanoma, head and neck, liver or kidney cancer.

The V gene is TRBV7-9, the J gene TRBJ1-2, with D possibly matching TRBD1 (6 bases). In germline, CDR1 is SEHNR, CDR2 FQNEAQ (reference sequence). The CDR3 is 14 residues long. Between the trimmed V and J ends, which lost 8 bases and 4 bases, there was a span of 17 bases. The CDR3 region is CASSRTGTPYGYTF. CDR3 in DNA: TGTGCCAGCTCTCGAACCGGGACACCCTATGGCTACACCTTC.

CDR3 DNA: TGTGCCAGCAAAGCGAGCGGGTGGGAAGGGGGTGAGCAGTTCTTC. Its translation is CASKASGWEGGEQFF. V usage is TRBV6-1 and J usage is TRBJ2-1; D may match TRBD1 or TRBD2 (6 bases each). CDR3 length equals 15 residues. Germline V gene lookup returns CDR1 MNHNS and CDR2 SASEGT. Deletions cut 7 bases from V and 9 bases from J, with 22 bases between.

The chain is built from TRBV6-6 and TRBJ1-1; TRBD1 aligns across 9 bases. Germline V gene sequence: CDR1 MNHNY, CDR2 SVGAGI (reference sequence). The CDR3 runs to 15 residues. Germline trimming cut 5 bases from V and 8 bases from J; bases unmatched to any gene: 12. CDR3: CASSPRTGTGIEAFF. The DNA for the CDR3 is TGTGCCAGCAGTCCTCGAACCGGGACAGGGATCGAAGCTTTCTTT.

This chain uses TRBV7-2 with TRBJ2-1; 11 nucleotides agree with TRBD1. Germline V gives CDR1 SGHTA, CDR2 FQGNSA. CDR3 size: 17 residues. Trimming at V came to 0 bases and at J to 6 bases, leaving 7 bases not matched to a gene. The CDR3 DNA follows: TGTGCCAGCAGCTTAGCAGATCTCGGGACAGGGGGCAATGAGCAGTTCTTC. Protein sequence: CASSLADLGTGGNEQFF.

J is TRBJ2-3 and V is TRBV6-1; D is unclear. The CDR3 runs 12 residues. Trimming cost V 7 bases and J 1 base, with 6 bases left between them. Germline CDR1 MNHNS, CDR2 SASEGT. The CDR3 nucleotides read TGTGCCAGCATAGGTGGCACAGATACGCAGTATTTT. The encoded protein is CASIGGTDTQYF.

This clone was found a few times. The rearrangement uses TRBV2 and TRBJ1-1, with 7 bases lining up with TRBD1. The germline gives CDR1 SNHLY, CDR2 FYNNEI. J lost 1 base, V lost 10 bases, and 6 bases had no gene match. The CDR3 runs 13 residues. The CDR3 coding sequence is TGTGCCACCCAGACAGGGCCGAACACTGAAGCTTTCTTT. Protein product: CATQTGPNTEAFF. Full variable domain (rest looked up from reference TRBV2 and TRBJ1-1): EPEVTQTPSHQVTQMGQEVILRCVPISNHLYFYWYRQILGQKVEFLVSFYNNEISEKSEIFDDQFSVERPDGSNFTLKIRSTKLEDSAMYFCATQTGPNTEAFFGQGTRLTVV.

The chain couples TRBV5-1 to TRBJ2-2; perhaps TRBD1 as D (6 bases). This CDR3 contains 17 residues. The V end lost 2 bases, the J end lost 0 bases, and 14 bases lay between the germline ends. Germline V gives CDR1 SGHRS, CDR2 YFSETQ. CDR3 sequence (DNA): TGCGCCAGCAGCTTCCGGACAGCAAAACCGAACACCGGGGAGCTGTTTTTT. Translated, it gives CASSFRTAKPNTGELFF.

Within the sample, this clone is large (0.1 to 1%). The chain employs TRBV4-2 and TRBJ1-3; D gene ambiguous. The CDR3 sequence is 15 residues long. The V gene's germline CDR1 is LGHNA and CDR2 YNFKEQ. The germline V and J ends were trimmed by 3 bases and 0 bases, with 9 bases remaining between them. The CDR3 region is CASSQGWNSGNTIYF. CDR3 DNA sequence: TGTGCCAGCAGCCAGGGATGGAACTCTGGAAACACCATATATTTT.

The V call is TRBV2, the J call TRBJ2-1, with a weak D call TRBD2 (5 bases). The germline V gene has CDR1 SNHLY and CDR2 FYNNEI. Trimming left V 5 bases short and J 2 bases short, with 28 bases between. The CDR3 contains 20 residues. CDR3 amino acids: CASSPLVIMVGSGTYNEQFF. In DNA, the CDR3 is TGTGCCAGCAGTCCACTAGTAATTATGGTGGGGAGCGGAACCTACAATGAGCAGTTCTTC.

The chain couples TRBV2 to TRBJ2-5; 8 bases fit TRBD1. Trimming cost V 8 bases and J 0 bases; bases outside gene matches: 8. The CDR3 contains 15 residues. Per the germline V gene, CDR1 is SNHLY and CDR2 is FYNNEI. This CDR3 reads CASSAQGGNQETQYF. CDR3 in DNA: TGTGCCAGCTCAGCACAGGGGGGTAACCAAGAGACCCAGTACTTC.

The chain links TRBV21-1 to TRBJ1-3; no DNA check was done on the table's D call, TRBD1. TRBV21-1 is a pseudogene. This CDR3 contains 18 residues. CDR3 in amino acids: CASSKGPWTAFSGNTIYF. The CDR3, as DNA: TGTGCCAGCAGCAAAGGGCCCTGGACAGCCTTCTCTGGAAACACCATATATTTT.

V and J are TRBV28 and TRBJ2-3, with D maybe TRBD1 (5 bases). V gave up 5 bases and J gave up 2 bases, with 17 bases separating them. This CDR3 has 16 amino acids. CDR1 MDHEN and CDR2 SYDVKM come from the germline V gene. The CDR3 sequence: CASSVVQGPLTDTQYF. For the CDR3, the DNA is TGTGCCAGCAGTGTAGTCCAGGGTCCCCTCACAGATACGCAGTATTTT.

Only one count was recorded for this clone. The V and J genes are TRBV15 and TRBJ2-7, with 9 bases matching TRBD2. The V gene's germline CDR1 is LNHNV and CDR2 YYDKDF (reference sequence). The CDR3 loop spans 14 amino acids. Losses at the gene ends were 3 bases for V and 3 bases for J; bases not matched to a gene: 3. The CDR3 sequence: CATSRGLAGYEQYF. The CDR3 nucleotides are TGTGCCACCAGCAGGGGACTAGCAGGCTACGAGCAGTACTTC.